The 24 T cell receptor beta chains below all came from one sample that was sequenced in a study of graft-versus-host responses after intestinal transplantation. No antigen is known for these receptors. Profiling relied on immunoSEQ multiplex PCR, and the TCRdb table lists in-frame clones only, not all of them. The sample yields approximately 75,000 clones, 85% to 95% seen once. Here the sequenced sample was unstimulated CD8+ T cells sorted from spleen or lymph node cells, taken before intestinal transplant. These receptor sequences come from a human donor who received an intestinal transplant.

The rearrangement joins TRBV28 to TRBJ2-5; D is uncertain. The V and J ends lost 5 bases and 5 bases respectively, with 18 bases between them. In germline, CDR1 is MDHEN, CDR2 SYDVKM. The CDR3 length is 15 residues. In DNA form, the CDR3 reads TGTGCCAGCAGTCCATTATACCCCTGGTGGGAGACCCAGTACTTC. It specifies CASSPLYPWWETQYF.

V is TRBV6-5 and J is TRBJ1-4; D not certain. The V gene lost 2 bases and the J gene lost 1 base, with 11 bases spanning the gap. In germline, CDR1 is MNHEY, CDR2 SVGAGI. The CDR3 spans 16 residues. The DNA for the CDR3 is TGTGCCAGCAGTTACGTATCCTTCGGAACTAATGAAAAACTGTTTTTT. Its translation is CASSYVSFGTNEKLFF.

The V call is TRBV29-1, the J call TRBJ2-1; 9 nucleotides line up with TRBD2. Germline V lookup: CDR1 SQVTM, CDR2 ANQGSEA. The J segment lost 7 bases and the V segment lost 3 bases, leaving 13 bases of the junction unmatched. This CDR3 has 16 residues. CDR3 bases: TGCAGCGTTGATCCCTTGACTAGCGGTTCCCGGAATGAGCAGTTCTTC. It codes for CSVDPLTSGSRNEQFF.

The V gene is TRBV5-4, the J gene TRBJ2-1, with TRBD2 matching over 7 bases. The CDR3 runs 17 residues. The germline V gene has CDR1 SGHNT and CDR2 YYREEE (reference sequence). V was clipped by 4 bases and J by 0 bases; unmatched bases: 10. For the CDR3, the DNA is TGTGCCAGCAGCCAAGATCAGGCGGGAGTCTCCTACAATGAGCAGTTCTTC. This sequence encodes CASSQDQAGVSYNEQFF.

The J gene is TRBJ2-7, the V gene TRBV6-5, with 13 bases lining up with TRBD2. CDR3 size: 14 residues. With 6 bases clipped from V and 4 bases from J, the junction kept 3 bases outside the gene matches. Germline loops: CDR1 MNHEY, CDR2 SVGAGI. CDR3 sequence (DNA): TGTGCCAGCAGCAGACTAGCGGGAGGTTACGAGCAGTACTTC. This translates into CASSRLAGGYEQYF.

V is TRBV15 and J is TRBJ2-1; 9 bases align to TRBD2. Trimming cost V 5 bases and J 7 bases; bases outside gene matches: 18. Germline V lookup: CDR1 LNHNV, CDR2 YYDKDF (reference sequence). This CDR3 region has 18 residues. CDR3 DNA: TGTGCCACCAGCTCCCAGTGTTTAGCGGGAGTTGCGTGTAATGAGCAGTTCTTC. This sequence encodes CATSSQCLAGVACNEQFF.

The chain combines TRBV4-1 with TRBJ2-7, with 8 nucleotides matching TRBD1. Germline lookup yields CDR1 MGHRA and CDR2 YSYEKL. The CDR3 covers 16 residues. J lost 2 bases, V lost 4 bases, and 10 bases had no gene match. In DNA, the CDR3 is TGCGCCAGCAGCCTTAACTCAGGACAGGGACCCTACGAGCAGTACTTC. Encoded protein: CASSLNSGQGPYEQYF.

The rearrangement uses TRBV6-6 and TRBJ1-5; D is uncertain. The CDR3 extends over 15 amino acids. V was pared by 5 bases and J by 0 bases, with 11 bases between. Per germline, CDR1 MNHNY and CDR2 SVGAGI (reference sequence). In DNA form, the CDR3 reads TGTGCCAGCAGTCCGACTGCTTATAGCAATCAGCCCCAGCATTTT. Protein product: CASSPTAYSNQPQHF.

The genes are TRBV5-4 and TRBJ2-3; tentative D call: TRBD2 (6 bases). The V end lost 4 bases, the J end lost 0 bases, and 12 bases lay between the germline ends. The germline gives CDR1 SGHNT, CDR2 YYREEE (reference sequence). CDR3 length: 15 residues. The CDR3 protein is CASSPVEGSTDTQYF. The CDR3 DNA follows: TGTGCCAGCAGCCCTGTGGAGGGTAGCACAGATACGCAGTATTTT.

The table lists this clone with a few counts. The V call is TRBV5-8, the J call TRBJ2-7; no firm D call. Trimming took 4 bases from V and 2 from J, leaving 4 bases between them. The germline V gene encodes CDR1 SGHTS and CDR2 YDEGEE. The CDR3 is 11 residues long. In DNA, the CDR3 is TGTGCCAGCAGCCATCCCTACGAGCAGTACTTC. Encoded protein: CASSHPYEQYF.

Regarding this clone: One end of the junction varies from germline; a read error may be responsible. The gene calls are TRBV28 and TRBJ1-5; D perhaps matches TRBD1 (5 bases). The CDR3 length is 18 residues. Germline lookup yields CDR1 MDHEN and CDR2 SYDVKM. The CDR3 DNA follows: TGTGCCAGCAATTTAGGTGGTGGGGGGGACTATAGCAATCAGCCCCAGCATTTT. The encoded protein is CASNLGGGGDYSNQPQHF. The full variable domain, its missing parts supplied by reference TRBV28 and TRBJ1-5, is DVKVTQSSRYLVKRTGEKVFLECVQDMDHENMFWYRQDPGLGLRLIYFSYDVKMKEKGDIPEGYSVSREKKERFSLILESASTNQTSMYLCASNLGGGGDYSNQPQHFGDGTRLSIL.

This clone was recorded only once. The V call is TRBV28, the J call TRBJ2-7; D unclear. Per the germline V gene, CDR1 is MDHEN and CDR2 is SYDVKM. The V end lost 8 bases, the J end lost 5 bases, and 10 bases lay between the germline ends. The CDR3 is made up of 11 amino acids. This CDR3 is CASFGGDEQYF. CDR3 sequence (DNA): TGTGCCAGCTTTGGTGGGGACGAGCAGTACTTC.

This chain joins TRBV5-4 and TRBJ2-5; 7 bases are shared with TRBD1. The DNA end is more similar to TRBJ2-7, so the J call may be wrong. The CDR3 covers 14 residues. From germline, CDR1 is SGHNT and CDR2 YYREEE (reference sequence). In nucleotides, the CDR3 is TGTGCCAGCAGCTTAGGGGGACAGAACTACGAGCAGTACTTC. Amino acid sequence: CASSLGGQNYEQYF.

V usage is TRBV7-9 and J usage is TRBJ2-1, with 15 bases identical to TRBD2. V lost 3 bases and J lost 10; bases outside the gene matches: 4. This CDR3 comprises 15 residues. CDR1 is SEHNR and CDR2 is FQNEAQ in the germline V gene (reference sequence). CDR3 region: CASSFGLAGGREQFF. The CDR3 nucleotides read TGTGCCAGCAGCTTCGGACTAGCGGGAGGGAGAGAGCAGTTCTTC.

This sequence joins TRBV16 and TRBJ2-1; 8 bases map to TRBD1. The V and J ends lost 4 bases and 5 bases, in that order; junction bases with no gene match: 13. CDR1 is KGHSY and CDR2 is FQNENV in the germline V gene. The CDR3 totals 17 residues. The CDR3 loop is CASSPPTGTGKNNEQFF. In DNA form, the CDR3 reads TGTGCCAGCAGCCCTCCAACCGGGACAGGTAAGAACAATGAGCAGTTCTTC.

The chain recombines TRBV5-8 with TRBJ2-6; D unresolved. Between the trimmed V and J ends, which lost 5 bases and 5 bases, there was a span of 23 bases. The CDR3 has 18 residues. Germline lookup yields CDR1 SGHTS and CDR2 YDEGEE. The CDR3 here is CASRKVHPTQSRANVLTF. The CDR3 DNA reads as TGTGCCAGCAGAAAGGTTCATCCAACACAAAGTCGGGCCAACGTCCTGACTTTC.

This rearrangement joins TRBV4-2 to TRBJ2-3; 8 nucleotides line up with TRBD1. Germline V lookup: CDR1 LGHNA, CDR2 YNFKEQ. The CDR3 has 18 residues. Unmatched junction bases numbered 10, after V lost 0 bases and J lost 2 bases. CDR3 residues: CASSQEDPGQAITDTQYF. In DNA form, the CDR3 reads TGTGCCAGCAGCCAAGAGGACCCGGGACAGGCAATCACAGATACGCAGTATTTT.

J is TRBJ2-7 and V is TRBV30; D unclear. V was shortened by 0 bases and J by 3 bases, with 15 bases between the two germline ends. The CDR3 spans 15 residues. Germline CDR1 reads GTSNPN; CDR2 reads SVGIG (reference sequence). CDR3: CAWSVSSIPVYEQYF. In DNA form, the CDR3 reads TGTGCCTGGAGTGTAAGTTCTATCCCGGTCTACGAGCAGTACTTC.

The chain is built from TRBV7-9 and TRBJ2-1, with D tentatively TRBD2 (6 bases). V was clipped by 3 bases and J by 4 bases, with 25 bases between them. In germline, CDR1 is SEHNR, CDR2 FQNEAQ (reference sequence). CDR3 length: 19 amino acids. For the CDR3, the DNA is TGTGCCAGCAGCTTTGCGGGTAGGAGGCGGGACTCGATTTACAATGAGCAGTTCTTC. Translating gives CASSFAGRRRDSIYNEQFF.

The V call is TRBV30, the J call TRBJ2-1, with 9 nucleotides matching TRBD2. CDR1 GTSNPN and CDR2 SVGIG come from the germline V gene (reference sequence). Trimming cost V 2 bases and J 7 bases; bases outside gene matches: 6. The CDR3 spans 14 residues. CDR3: CAWSWDSGRNEQFF. Here the CDR3 DNA reads TGTGCCTGGAGTTGGGATAGCGGGAGAAATGAGCAGTTCTTC.

This clone was seen just once. The gene calls are TRBV6-6 and TRBJ2-7; TRBD2 is a possible D gene (6 bases). Per germline, CDR1 MNHNY and CDR2 SVGAGI (reference sequence). The CDR3 sequence is 15 residues long. V shed 0 bases and J shed 1 base, with 10 bases lying between them. The DNA for the CDR3 is TGTGCCAGCAGTTACTCAGAGGCGGGATCCTACGAGCAGTACTTC. This sequence encodes CASSYSEAGSYEQYF.

This clone was seen a single time. J is TRBJ1-5 and V is TRBV5-8; D possibly corresponds to TRBD1 (5 bases). Germline V gives CDR1 SGHTS, CDR2 YDEGEE. This CDR3 is 17 amino acids long. V shed 0 bases and J shed 2 bases, with 15 bases lying between them. The CDR3 nucleotides read TGTGCCAGCAGCTTGGGGCCAGGACAAAGAGGCAATCAGCCCCAGCATTTT. Encoded protein: CASSLGPGQRGNQPQHF.

This CDR3 reads CASSLTDRPSSYEQYF. Here the CDR3 DNA reads TGTGCCAGCAGCTTAACGGACAGGCCCTCATCCTACGAGCAGTACTTC. The chain uses TRBV11-2 and TRBJ2-7; 7 bases fit TRBD1. The junction had 8 bases not matched to a gene; V was cut back by 2 bases and J by 1 base. CDR3 size: 16 residues. Germline CDR1 reads SGHAT; CDR2 reads FQNNGV.

The chain is built from TRBV19 and TRBJ2-1; 10 bases fit TRBD2. CDR1 is LNHDA, CDR2 SQIVND, per germline (reference sequence). CDR3 length equals 17 residues. Unmatched junction bases numbered 8, after V lost 3 bases and J lost 3 bases. The CDR3 coding sequence is TGTGCCAGTAGTATGGGACTAGCGAGAGACTACTACAATGAGCAGTTCTTC. Translated, it gives CASSMGLARDYYNEQFF.